This T cell receptor beta chain was documented in a study of shared clonotypes between healthy human individuals. Study details: Plates per donor: three CD4 naive, three CD4 memory, two CD8 naive, one CD8 memory.

About this clone itself: Its antigen is currently unknown.

Germline assignment: CDR1 SGHRS and CDR2 YFSETQ. There are 15 residues in the CDR3. Trimming took 0 bases from V and 3 from J, leaving 9 bases between them. Overall study findings and caveats: Some clonotypes were shared by all four sorted-subset donors, while others were not shared. The non-shared ones had lower generation probabilities than the shared ones. In general, naive subsets displayed greater estimated richness than memory subsets did.

The method was immunoSEQ multiplex PCR; TCRdb's version includes in-frame clones alone and lacks a portion of them. Altogether under 2,500,000 clones are present, around 95% being singletons, with the ten largest covering roughly 0.13%. What was sequenced was naive CD4+ T cells sorted from blood. Subset noted: CD45RA+ positively selected. The source of this sequence is a man in his late teens or twenties in good health. The rearrangement uses TRBV5-1 and TRBJ2-2; tentative D call: TRBD1 (6 bases). CDR3 loop: CASSLETGHTGELFF. In DNA, the CDR3 is TGCGCCAGCAGCTTGGAGACAGGCCACACCGGGGAGCTGTTTTTT. Together with reference TRBV5-1 and TRBJ2-2, the CDR3 gives the full variable domain: KAGVTQTPRYLIKTRGQQVTLSCSPISGHRSVSWYQQTPGQGLQFLFEYFSETQRNKGNFPGRFSGRQFSNSRSEMNVSTLELGDSALYLCASSLETGHTGELFFGEGSRLTVL.